The rows below give T cell receptor beta chains drawn from one sample of a study of CD8+ T cells in alopecia areata. TCRdb keeps only in-frame clones here, not all; method: immunoSEQ multiplex PCR. Seen here are 150,000 to 200,000 clones, 50% to 60% observed once, and the top ten hold 4.5% to 5%. Input material: CD4+ T cells sorted from blood. The receptors stem from a human donor in good health. The CDR3 runs from the conserved cysteine through the conserved F or W. Fields, in order: V gene, clone size, D gene, CDR3 protein. The D gene is left open where the match is weak. Some rows have no size entry. The others give once, few or many, or a class for an expanded clone.

v_call: TRBV5-1; clone_size: NA; d_call: TRBD2; cdr3_aa: CASSPSGGEGTQYF
v_call: TRBV29-1; clone_size: once; d_call: TRBD1; cdr3_aa: CSVESRDRGDEQFF
v_call: TRBV4-1; clone_size: NA; d_call: NA; cdr3_aa: CASSHPPVGDTEAFF
v_call: TRBV7-9; clone_size: few; d_call: TRBD1; cdr3_aa: CASSKQGDTEAFF
v_call: TRBV29-1; clone_size: NA; d_call: TRBD1; cdr3_aa: CSVKGGWETQYF
v_call: TRBV6-5; clone_size: NA; d_call: NA; cdr3_aa: CASSSTDNEKLFF
v_call: TRBV5-4; clone_size: NA; d_call: NA; cdr3_aa: CASSLLLGIRNEQFF
v_call: TRBV7-6; clone_size: NA; d_call: NA; cdr3_aa: CASSPIMGTQYF
v_call: TRBV14; clone_size: NA; d_call: NA; cdr3_aa: CASSQDPGYGYTF
v_call: TRBV29-1; clone_size: NA; d_call: NA; cdr3_aa: CSATEAFF
v_call: TRBV6-5; clone_size: NA; d_call: TRBD1; cdr3_aa: CASSYGDRGLYEQYF
v_call: TRBV5-1; clone_size: NA; d_call: NA; cdr3_aa: CASNREKVGGANVLTF
v_call: TRBV5-1; clone_size: NA; d_call: NA; cdr3_aa: CASSPGVGELFF
v_call: TRBV29-1; clone_size: few; d_call: NA; cdr3_aa: CSVPGYYTGELFF
v_call: TRBV29-1; clone_size: NA; d_call: NA; cdr3_aa: CSVSDGGNQPQHF
v_call: TRBV5-6; clone_size: few; d_call: NA; cdr3_aa: CASSLPDYNSPLHF